What follows are 30 T cell receptor beta chains derived from one specimen sequenced in a study of identical twins. TCRdb re-called the 5' RACE reads with MiXCR, one entry per CDR3 protein. The table lists around 480,000 distinct CDR3 sequences, more than 13% of them singletons. This sample was shared with a second study, whose subject was yellow fever vaccine responses in identical twins.

Source material: CD4+ T cells sorted from blood. All receptors come from a young woman in good health.

This clonotype was recorded at least ten times. This chain connects TRBV5-1 to TRBJ2-5; 12 bases line up with TRBD2. V was pared by 0 bases and J by 5 bases, with 14 bases of the junction left unmatched. The CDR3 has 19 residues. CDR1 and CDR2 (germline): SGHRS, YFSETQ. For the CDR3, the DNA is TGCGCCAGCAGCTTGGCCCCATCGACTAGCGGGAGTTTGTCGGAGACCCAGTACTTC. Its translation: CASSLAPSTSGSLSETQYF. Variable domain in full (rest from reference TRBV5-1 and TRBJ2-5): KAGVTQTPRYLIKTRGQQVTLSCSPISGHRSVSWYQQTPGQGLQFLFEYFSETQRNKGNFPGRFSGRQFSNSRSEMNVSTLELGDSALYLCASSLAPSTSGSLSETQYFGPGTRLLVL.

In this sample, this clonotype turned up a few times. V usage is TRBV15 and J usage is TRBJ1-1, with D perhaps matching TRBD1 (6 bases). This CDR3 comprises 15 residues. In germline, CDR1 is LNHNV, CDR2 YYDKDF (reference sequence). V was shortened by 3 bases and J by 11 bases, with 22 bases between the two germline ends. CDR3 loop: CATSSDLTTGREAFF. The CDR3 bases are TGTGCCACCAGCAGCGACCTTACGACAGGAAGAGAGGCTTTCTTT.

The chain links TRBV6-1 to TRBJ1-1, with TRBD1 as a possible D gene (6 bases). V lost 7 bases, J lost 6 bases, and 15 bases lay in between. CDR3 size: 13 residues. The germline gives CDR1 MNHNS, CDR2 SASEGT. The CDR3 coding sequence is TGTGCCAGCAATAAACTCAGGGGATCTGAAGCTTTCTTT. Its translation is CASNKLRGSEAFF.

There are many counts of this clonotype. The chain links TRBV12-3 or TRBV12-4 to TRBJ2-7; D gene uncertain. Trimming cost V 5 bases and J 3 bases, with 5 bases left between them. This CDR3 is 11 amino acids long. The CDR3 here is CASSPHYEQYF. CDR3 bases: TGTGCCAGCAGTCCCCACTACGAGCAGTACTTC.

A few counts support this clonotype. The chain links TRBV7-8 to TRBJ2-5; TRBD2 matches 12 bases. CDR3 length: 16 amino acids. With V trimmed by 4 bases and J by 2 bases, 5 bases remained unmatched. Per the germline V gene, CDR1 is SGHVS and CDR2 is FQNEAQ. The CDR3 sequence is CASSSPGLAGQETQYF. Written as DNA, the CDR3 is TGTGCCAGCAGCTCACCGGGACTAGCGGGTCAAGAGACCCAGTACTTC.

The rearrangement joins TRBV7-3 to TRBJ2-2, with D possibly matching TRBD2 (5 bases). The CDR3 is 14 amino acids. Germline lookup yields CDR1 SGHTA and CDR2 FQGTGA. The ends were cut back, 1 base at V and 7 bases at J, with 10 bases in the middle. The CDR3 here is CASSLIVAGGELFF. CDR3 DNA: TGTGCCAGCAGCTTAATAGTTGCGGGCGGGGAGCTGTTTTTT.

This chain joins TRBV7-2 and TRBJ2-1; 9 bases line up with TRBD2. The J segment lost 3 bases and the V segment lost 2 bases, leaving 5 bases of the junction unmatched. Germline V lookup: CDR1 SGHTA, CDR2 FQGNSA. The CDR3 consists of 16 residues. The DNA for the CDR3 is TGTGCCAGCAGCTTATCGGCTAGCGGGAACTACAATGAGCAGTTCTTC. Its translation: CASSLSASGNYNEQFF.

On this clonotype: This sequence may be a read error, since a much larger clone differs from it by one base. This chain connects TRBV12-3 or TRBV12-4 to TRBJ1-1; no definite D call. CDR3 length: 12 residues. The CDR3 coding sequence is TGTGTCAGCAGTCCGGGTCCCACTGAAGCTTTCTTT. Translating it yields CVSSPGPTEAFF.

This clonotype was observed a handful of times. The chain combines TRBV10-3 with TRBJ2-7; tentative D call: TRBD1 (6 bases). The CDR3 is made up of 13 amino acids. Trimming took 7 bases from V and 0 from J, leaving 10 bases between them. Germline loops: CDR1 ENHRY, CDR2 SYGVKD. The CDR3 here is CAIKPDSSYEQYF. The DNA of the CDR3 is TGTGCCATCAAGCCGGACAGCTCCTACGAGCAGTACTTC.

In this sample, this clonotype turned up many times. The chain has TRBV5-1 and TRBJ1-2; perhaps TRBD1 as D (6 bases). The CDR3 is made up of 14 amino acids. Germline lookup yields CDR1 SGHRS and CDR2 YFSETQ. The V and J ends lost 10 bases and 2 bases respectively, with 18 bases between them. CDR3 region: CASNRDASNYGYTF. CDR3 in DNA: TGCGCCTCCAACAGGGACGCGTCAAACTATGGCTACACCTTC.

The CDR3 reads CASSFQSGNTIYF. The CDR3 coding sequence is TGTGCCAGCAGTTTTCAGTCTGGAAACACCATATATTTT. The chain joins TRBV12-3 or TRBV12-4 to TRBJ1-3; no reliable D call. The length of the CDR3 is 13 residues. V gave up 3 bases and J gave up 1 base, with 4 bases separating them.

This clonotype occurred a few times. The rearrangement joins TRBV2 to TRBJ1-1, with D unclear. The germline gives CDR1 SNHLY, CDR2 FYNNEI. The CDR3 length is 14 residues. Trimming left V 5 bases short and J 0 bases short, with 10 bases between. DNA for the CDR3: TGTGCCAGCAGTTCAACAGAAATGAACACTGAAGCTTTCTTT. This translates into CASSSTEMNTEAFF.

This clonotype occurred a few times. One end of the junction does not line up with germline, which may come from a read error. The V call is TRBV7-7, the J call TRBJ2-1, with 9 bases that match TRBD2. Germline V gene data show CDR1 as SSHAT and CDR2 as FNYEAQ (reference sequence). This CDR3 is built from 15 residues. In DNA form, the CDR3 reads TGTGCTAGCAGCCTCACTAGCGGGCGCTACAATGAGCAGTTCTTC. It codes for CASSLTSGRYNEQFF. The full variable domain, completed using reference TRBV7-7 and TRBJ2-1, is GAGVSQSPRYKVTKRGQDVTLRCDPISSHATLYWYQQALGQGPEFLTYFNYEAQPDKSGLPSDRFSAERPEGSISTLTIQRTEQRDSAMYRCASSLTSGRYNEQFFGPGTRLTVL.

This clonotype was detected only a few times. The chain is built from TRBV7-2 and TRBJ2-3; 9 nucleotides align to TRBD2. CDR3 length: 17 residues. CDR1 and CDR2 from the germline V gene are SGHTA and FQGNSA. V lost 2 bases to trimming and J lost 5 bases; unmatched junction nucleotides: 11. In nucleotides, the CDR3 is TGTGCCAGCAGCTTAAGGCCCCTGCGGGGGGGCCTAGATACGCAGTATTTT. Amino acids: CASSLRPLRGGLDTQYF.

The CDR3 DNA is TGTGCCAGCAGCCCACCCGATGGACTAGCGATAGACACAGATACGCAGTATTTT. This codes for CASSPPDGLAIDTDTQYF. V is TRBV9 and J is TRBJ2-3; 9 bases map to TRBD2. The CDR3 has 18 residues. With 4 bases clipped from V and 2 bases from J, the junction kept 14 bases outside the gene matches. Germline CDR1 reads SGDLS; CDR2 reads YYNGEE.

The chain carries TRBV12-3 or TRBV12-4 and TRBJ2-5; a possible D gene is TRBD1 (6 bases). CDR3 length: 14 residues. V gave up 2 bases and J gave up 2 bases, with 9 bases separating them. The DNA of the CDR3 is TGTGCCAGCAGTTTAAGGGACACTCAAGAGACCCAGTACTTC. It yields the protein CASSLRDTQETQYF.

V usage is TRBV19 and J usage is TRBJ2-1; D unresolved. The CDR3 sequence is 14 residues long. Germline V gene lookup returns CDR1 LNHDA and CDR2 SQIVND (reference sequence). Trimming took off 5 bases at V and 8 bases at J, with 16 bases between the two ends. CDR3: CASSSRLRWDEQFF. CDR3 DNA sequence: TGTGCCAGTAGTTCCAGACTCCGCTGGGATGAGCAGTTCTTC.

The rearrangement uses TRBV5-1 and TRBJ2-7; possibly TRBD1 for D (6 bases). Between the trimmed V and J ends, which lost 4 bases and 6 bases, there was a span of 14 bases. Per germline, CDR1 SGHRS and CDR2 YFSETQ. The CDR3 loop spans 13 amino acids. The CDR3 DNA sequence: TGCGCCAGCAGCAGCGGACAGTTTCCCGAGCAGTACTTC. Translating gives CASSSGQFPEQYF.

The chain combines TRBV14 with TRBJ2-2; perhaps TRBD2 as D (6 bases). CDR3 length: 14 amino acids. CDR1 SGHDN and CDR2 FVKESK come from the germline V gene. V gave up 0 bases and J gave up 4 bases, with 6 bases separating them. The CDR3 coding sequence is TGTGCCAGCAGCCAAGAGCGGGGCACCGGGGAGCTGTTTTTT. As protein: CASSQERGTGELFF.

This clonotype was detected only a few times. V usage is TRBV6-5 and J usage is TRBJ1-2; the D is unclear. The CDR3 runs to 14 residues. CDR1 is MNHEY, CDR2 SVGAGI, per germline. Trimming cost V 2 bases and J 0 bases, with 7 bases left between them. DNA for the CDR3: TGTGCCAGCAGTTACGCAGCTCCTAACTATGGCTACACCTTC. Translated: CASSYAAPNYGYTF.

The genes are TRBV20-1 and TRBJ2-1; 10 positions match TRBD2. The CDR3 length is 14 residues. V was clipped by 3 bases and J by 5 bases; unmatched bases: 4. Germline assignment: CDR1 DFQATT and CDR2 SNEGSKA (reference sequence). Here the CDR3 DNA reads TGCAGTGCTAGCCCGACTAGCGGGCACAATGAGCAGTTCTTC. It codes for CSASPTSGHNEQFF.

The J gene is TRBJ2-7, the V gene TRBV28; 9 bases fit TRBD2. CDR1 and CDR2 from the germline V gene are MDHEN and SYDVKM. The CDR3 spans 16 residues. The J segment lost 1 base and the V segment lost 4 bases, leaving 8 bases of the junction unmatched. Here the CDR3 reads CASSSPTSGRSYEQYF. Written as DNA, the CDR3 is TGTGCCAGCAGTTCCCCGACTAGCGGAAGATCCTACGAGCAGTACTTC.

The genes are TRBV5-6 and TRBJ2-2; D gene unclear. Deletions cut 1 base from V and 1 base from J, with 11 bases between. In germline, CDR1 is SGHDT, CDR2 YYEEEE. The CDR3 totals 16 residues. The CDR3 loop is CASSLFRSGNTGELFF. The CDR3 DNA is TGTGCCAGCAGCTTGTTCAGGTCGGGGAACACCGGGGAGCTGTTTTTT.

This clonotype occurred a few times. The V gene is TRBV7-2, the J gene TRBJ2-4; possibly TRBD1 or TRBD2 for D (6 bases each). In germline, CDR1 is SGHTA, CDR2 FQGNSA. Deletions cut 4 bases from V and 3 bases from J, with 16 bases between. CDR3 length: 16 amino acids. CDR3 loop: CASSSRGEGDKNIQYF. CDR3 DNA sequence: TGTGCCAGCAGCTCGAGGGGGGAAGGGGACAAAAACATTCAGTACTTC. The full variable domain, completed using reference TRBV7-2 and TRBJ2-4, is GAGVSQSPSNKVTEKGKDVELRCDPISGHTALYWYRQSLGQGLEFLIYFQGNSAPDKSGLPSDRFSAERTGGSVSTLTIQRTQQEDSAVYLCASSSRGEGDKNIQYFGAGTRLSVL.

The genes are TRBV6-1 and TRBJ1-6, with D unresolved. The CDR3 has 14 amino acids. V was trimmed by 7 bases and J by 0 bases, leaving 7 bases between them. Germline lookup yields CDR1 MNHNS and CDR2 SASEGT. The CDR3 here is CASKKSSYNSPLHF. CDR3 bases: TGTGCCAGCAAGAAGAGCTCCTATAATTCACCCCTCCACTTT.

This clonotype was found a few times. The gene calls are TRBV27 and TRBJ2-6; D is possibly TRBD1 or TRBD2 (5 bases each). The CDR3 covers 15 residues. Per germline, CDR1 MNHEY and CDR2 SMNVEV (reference sequence). Trimming removed 4 bases from V and 2 bases from J, with 9 bases in between. The CDR3 loop reads CASSSRGAGANVLTF. Here the CDR3 DNA reads TGTGCCAGCAGTTCGCGAGGGGCTGGGGCCAACGTCCTGACTTTC.

Only a few counts were recorded for this clonotype. V usage is TRBV11-2 and J usage is TRBJ2-3; 7 bases align to TRBD2. Germline assignment: CDR1 SGHAT and CDR2 FQNNGV. The V segment lost 1 base and the J segment 3 bases; nucleotides outside the gene matches: 4. This CDR3 is 15 amino acids long. The CDR3 bases are TGTGCCAGCAGCTTAGGGCTTAGCGGGACAGATACGCAGTATTTT. Translation: CASSLGLSGTDTQYF.

Here the CDR3 reads CASSFVTAGVSTDTQYF. The CDR3 DNA follows: TGTGCCAGCAGCTTCGTCACAGCGGGAGTAAGTACAGATACGCAGTATTTT. The chain employs TRBV5-6 and TRBJ2-3; the match to TRBD2 covers 8 bases. CDR1 SGHDT and CDR2 YYEEEE come from the germline V gene. The J segment lost 3 bases and the V segment lost 2 bases, leaving 11 bases of the junction unmatched. The CDR3 consists of 17 residues. Based on the CDR3 plus reference TRBV5-6 and TRBJ2-3, the full variable domain is DAGVTQSPTHLIKTRGQQVTLRCSPKSGHDTVSWYQQALGQGPQFIFQYYEEEERQRGNFPDRFSGHQFPNYSSELNVNALLLGDSALYLCASSFVTAGVSTDTQYFGPGTRLTVL.

A few counts support this clonotype. The chain employs TRBV2 and TRBJ2-1; TRBD1 aligns across 10 bases. The CDR3 runs to 15 residues. Germline loops: CDR1 SNHLY, CDR2 FYNNEI. Losses at the gene ends were 5 bases for V and 6 bases for J; bases not matched to a gene: 7. The CDR3 sequence: CASSSLGTGVNEQFF. The DNA of the CDR3 is TGTGCCAGCAGTAGTTTAGGGACAGGGGTCAATGAGCAGTTCTTC. Based on the CDR3 plus reference TRBV2 and TRBJ2-1, the full variable domain is EPEVTQTPSHQVTQMGQEVILRCVPISNHLYFYWYRQILGQKVEFLVSFYNNEISEKSEIFDDQFSVERPDGSNFTLKIRSTKLEDSAMYFCASSSLGTGVNEQFFGPGTRLTVL.

The sample holds a few counts of this clonotype. The chain couples TRBV29-1 to TRBJ2-7, with 11 positions matching TRBD1. This CDR3 region has 14 residues. Germline V gene lookup returns CDR1 SQVTM and CDR2 ANQGSEA. The V and J ends lost 3 bases and 2 bases, in that order; junction bases with no gene match: 3. DNA for the CDR3: TGCAGCGTTGATCTGGGACAGGGGGCCTACGAGCAGTACTTC. Amino acids: CSVDLGQGAYEQYF.